This TCR beta chain was sequenced for a study of identical twins. TCRdb re-analysed the 5' RACE reads in MiXCR, keeping a single row per CDR3 protein. Among around 650,000 distinct CDR3 sequences, roughly 7.2% were seen once, and the ten largest hold about 1.6%. This clonotype was picked up many times. The same specimen was also included in a second study, on yellow fever vaccine responses in identical twins.

Input material: PBMCs. This TCR derives from a woman aged 18-29 years in good health.

The CDR3 sequence is CASSPRTGSTNEKLFF. The CDR3 coding sequence is TGCGCCAGCAGCCCGCGTACAGGGTCAACTAATGAAAAACTGTTTTTT. V gene TRBV5-1 combines with J gene TRBJ1-4; tentative D call: TRBD1 (6 bases). V was cut by 4 bases and J by 0 bases, with 13 bases left in between. This CDR3 region has 16 residues. The germline V gene encodes CDR1 SGHRS and CDR2 YFSETQ.